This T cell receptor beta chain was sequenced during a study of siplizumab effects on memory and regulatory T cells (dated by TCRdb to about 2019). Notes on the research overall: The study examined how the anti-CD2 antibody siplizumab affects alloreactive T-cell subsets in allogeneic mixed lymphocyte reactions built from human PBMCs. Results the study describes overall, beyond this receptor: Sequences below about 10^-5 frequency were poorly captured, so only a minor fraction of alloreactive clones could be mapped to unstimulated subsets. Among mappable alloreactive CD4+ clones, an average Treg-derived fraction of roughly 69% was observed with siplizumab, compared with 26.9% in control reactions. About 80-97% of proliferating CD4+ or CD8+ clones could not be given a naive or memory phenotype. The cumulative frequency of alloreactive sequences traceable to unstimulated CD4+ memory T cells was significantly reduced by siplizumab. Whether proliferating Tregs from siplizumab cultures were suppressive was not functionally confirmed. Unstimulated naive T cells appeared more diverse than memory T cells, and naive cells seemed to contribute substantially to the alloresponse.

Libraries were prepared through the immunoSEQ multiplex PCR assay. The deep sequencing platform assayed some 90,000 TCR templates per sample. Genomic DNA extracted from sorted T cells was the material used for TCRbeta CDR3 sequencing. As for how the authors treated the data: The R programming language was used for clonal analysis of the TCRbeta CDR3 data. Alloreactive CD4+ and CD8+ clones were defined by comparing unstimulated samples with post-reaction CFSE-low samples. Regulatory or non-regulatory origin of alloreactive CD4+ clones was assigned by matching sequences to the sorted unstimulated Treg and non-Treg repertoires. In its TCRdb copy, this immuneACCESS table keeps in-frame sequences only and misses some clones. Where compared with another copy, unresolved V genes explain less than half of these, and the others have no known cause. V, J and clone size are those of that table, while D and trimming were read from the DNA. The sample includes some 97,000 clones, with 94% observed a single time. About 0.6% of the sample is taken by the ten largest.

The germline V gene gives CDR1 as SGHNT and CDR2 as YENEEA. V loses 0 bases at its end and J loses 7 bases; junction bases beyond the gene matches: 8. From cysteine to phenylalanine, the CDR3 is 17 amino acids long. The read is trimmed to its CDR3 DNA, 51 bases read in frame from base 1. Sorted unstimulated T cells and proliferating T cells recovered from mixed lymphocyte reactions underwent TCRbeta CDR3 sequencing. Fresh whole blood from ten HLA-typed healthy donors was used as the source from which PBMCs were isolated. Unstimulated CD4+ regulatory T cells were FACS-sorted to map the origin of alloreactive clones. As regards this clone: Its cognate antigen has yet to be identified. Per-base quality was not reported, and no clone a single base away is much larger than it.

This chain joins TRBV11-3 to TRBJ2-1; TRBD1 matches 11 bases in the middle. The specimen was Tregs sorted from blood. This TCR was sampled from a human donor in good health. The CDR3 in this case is CASSLETGTGGSNEQFF. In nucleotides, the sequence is TGTGCCAGCAGCTTAGAAACGGGGACAGGGGGATCAAATGAGCAGTTCTTC. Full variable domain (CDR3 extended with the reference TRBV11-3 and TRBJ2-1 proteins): EAGVVQSPRYKIIEKKQPVAFWCNPISGHNTLYWYLQNLGQGPELLIRYENEEAVDDSQLPKDRFSAERLKGVDSTLKIQPAELGDSAVYLCASSLETGTGGSNEQFFGPGTRLTVL.